The text below deals with one TCR beta chain. Its cognate antigen has yet to be identified. No much larger clone exists at a distance of one base, and base qualities are not known. TCRbeta CDR3 regions were amplified from genomic DNA using the immunoSEQ Assay, a bias-controlled multiplex PCR. The published analysis was carried out like this. Nucleated cell counts per sample were estimated from amplification of reference gene primers within the assay. To quantify the absolute abundance of each unique TCRbeta CDR3 rearrangement, sequence reads were collapsed and filtered. Productive Simpson clonality was computed per sample as the square root of Simpson's diversity index over productive rearrangements. TCRdb re-hosts the immuneACCESS table, in-frame sequences only. Its copies lack some clones; in the studies checked, an unresolved V gene accounts for under half of them, and the cause for the rest is not known. For V, J and clone size, that table is used; D and trimming come from the DNA. Here the sample has some 80,000 clones; 90% occur a single time. In total, the top ten clones hold around 0.8% of the sample.

Reading from cysteine to phenylalanine, the CDR3 counts 14 amino acids. Just CDR3 DNA is preserved here, 42 bases in frame from base 1. The germline V gene (reference sequence) gives CDR1 as LNHDA and CDR2 as SQIVND. The junction carries 17 bases between V and J, which are trimmed by 5 bases and 7 bases respectively. The entry originates in a study of blood T cell repertoires in COVID-19 (dated by TCRdb to between 2020 and 2021). In terms of the full investigation: Collaborator samples came from the United States, Italy and Spain and covered acute and convalescent phases of COVID-19. The samples were drawn from the first 160 participants of the ongoing ImmuneRACE study and from 1,254 subjects provided by 6 global collaborators. The repertoires were released in a freely available public database meant as a resource for research on the immune response to SARS-CoV-2. Nearly every sample came with metadata listing a de-identified subject ID, COVID-19 status, age in years and sex. The material from the prospective study consisted of cDNA or gDNA derived from T cells, B-cell-depleted T cells, or PBMCs. Deeply sampled blood TCRbeta repertoires from subjects exposed to, actively infected with, or recovered from COVID-19 were included in the dataset. Where available, HLA class I and class II types were taken from metadata supplied by the sample provider and were not determined by assay-based typing. Results and caveats for the whole study, not just this receptor: The quantity of clinical and demographic metadata differed by source and by participant and was supplied without curation.

The collaborating institutions used their own protocols to collect whole blood in K2EDTA tubes. For TCRbeta analysis, collaborators shipped samples in one of three forms: frozen whole blood, isolated PBMCs, or DNA extracted from either of those sample types. Material: peripheral blood. This receptor was taken from a woman older than 75 with acute or convalescent COVID-19. The V and J segments used are TRBV19 and TRBJ1-1, with TRBD1 tentatively as D gene (5 bases match). The DNA reads TGTGCCAGTAGTTGCGGGAAGGGGTTTTGTGAAGCTTTCTTT. Its amino acids are CASSCGKGFCEAFF.